The source of this T cell receptor beta chain is a study of brain T cells in children with intractable seizures (dated by TCRdb to the early 2020s). Turning to the overall study: A NanoString immunology panel was first used to screen resected brain tissue from more than 40 pediatric epilepsy surgery cases for immune gene transcripts. Among the approximately 12 selected surgery cases, pre-surgery blood was additionally sequenced for eight, leaving four cases with brain tissue only. The paper's findings and limits, for the study overall: Because sequencing depth was different between pre-surgery and post-surgery blood, clones absent from the pre-surgery sample may reflect undersampling. Viral specificity was inferred only from CDR3 sequence similarity, and patients' HCMV serostatus was unknown.

CDR3 length: 17 amino acids, cysteine to phenylalanine. Only the CDR3 portion is preserved as DNA: 51 bases, with reading frame beginning at the first base. The germline ends are 12 bases apart after V is trimmed by 0 bases and J by 1 base. For CDR1 and CDR2, the germline V gene lists SNHLY and FYNNEI. What the time point label conveys for this sample: blood from clinic visit 5 months post-surgery; TSC patient then seizure free. The surgery cases that showed the highest brain T cell transcript signatures were chosen for TCR beta chain sequencing of brain tissue, and of blood when it was available. Before surgery, patients had received at least one anti-epileptic drug. TCR-sequenced patients were children with drug-resistant epilepsy due to tuberous sclerosis complex, focal cortical dysplasia, Rasmussen encephalitis or hemimegalencephaly. The Monarch genomic DNA purification kit was used to extract bulk genomic DNA from unsorted brain tissue and whole blood.

On this clone itself: Its cognate antigen has yet to be identified. Base qualities were left out, and no much larger clone turns up one base away.

TCR beta chain sequences were generated from genomic DNA using the immunoSEQ assay. As for how the authors treated the data: CDR3 sequences that did not begin with the conserved framework cysteine at position 104 were removed manually. To get clonality, the normalized Shannon's Diversity Index was subtracted from one, giving values from 0 (maximal diversity) to 1 (oligoclonal). Chi-squared comparison-of-proportions tests assessed whether the same CDR3 differed in frequency between samples, such as brain versus blood. Public clonotypes were found by searching immuneACCESS, and the VDJdb browser was used to assess similarity to known antiviral clonotypes. The clones in this table, taken by TCRdb from immuneACCESS, are in-frame only. Not every clone is retained; where verified, under half of the shortfall comes from an unresolved V gene, and the cause of the rest is unknown. The V and J calls and the clone size are those of that table, but D and trimming were determined from the DNA. This sample comprises under 400,000 clones, 93% of them detected only once. The ten largest clonotypes hold about 6% of the sample.

Rearrangement joined TRBV2 to TRBJ2-2; the D gene cannot be resolved reliably. This receptor was taken from a boy under two years old with tuberous sclerosis and intractable seizures. This sample comprised peripheral blood, obtained less than 6 months after surgery. The encoded CDR3 is CASSEAPLRGNTGELFF. In nucleotide form, the sequence is TGTGCCAGCAGTGAAGCTCCCCTCCGCGGGAACACCGGGGAGCTGTTTTTT.